Listed here are 10 T cell receptor beta chains from one sample, sequenced in a study of shared clonotypes between healthy human individuals (dated by TCRdb to 2018 to 2021). Library method: the immunoSEQ multiplex PCR assay. Imported from immuneACCESS, the table was reduced by TCRdb to in-frame sequences with V and J called. These copies leave out some clones; in studies compared against another copy, an unresolved V gene accounts for under half, and the cause of the remainder is not known. The sample data list about 1 million clones, and roughly 75% of these were observed just once. The top ten constitute about 1.5% of the sample. What was sequenced was memory CD4+ T cells sorted from blood. Taken with the paper, the label for cell subset or site translates to: CD45RA-negative fraction. All receptors derive from a man aged 18 to 30 in good health.

The V call is TRBV7-9, the J call TRBJ2-7; D possibly corresponds to TRBD1 (6 bases). Germline CDR1 and CDR2: SEHNR and FQNEAQ (reference sequence). Trimming left V 2 bases short and J 3 bases short, with 14 bases between. CDR3 size: 15 residues. The CDR3 is CASSLSGVGIYEQYF. The CDR3 DNA reads as TGTGCCAGCAGCTTATCAGGGGTTGGTATCTACGAGCAGTACTTC.

V usage is TRBV19 and J usage is TRBJ1-2; D is perhaps TRBD1 (5 bases). The germline V and J ends were trimmed by 0 bases and 4 bases, with 12 bases remaining between them. The CDR3 is 15 residues long. The germline V gene encodes CDR1 LNHDA and CDR2 SQIVND (reference sequence). CDR3 nucleotides: TGTGCCAGTAGTATAGATTCGACGGGGGTCTATGGCTACACCTTC. The encoded protein is CASSIDSTGVYGYTF.

The chain links TRBV28 to TRBJ2-1; 12 bases align to TRBD2. Germline values: CDR1 MDHEN, CDR2 SYDVKM. Trimming removed 6 bases from V and 16 bases from J; junction bases left unmatched: 7. The CDR3 has 12 amino acids. CDR3 sequence reads: CASSRLAGEGFF. The DNA for the CDR3 is TGTGCCAGCAGCAGACTAGCGGGAGAGGGATTCTTC.

The gene calls are TRBV7-9 and TRBJ2-7, with D unresolved. Germline V gene data show CDR1 as SEHNR and CDR2 as FQNEAQ (reference sequence). V lost 2 bases to trimming and J lost 6 bases, with 8 bases between them. The CDR3 totals 12 residues. For the CDR3, the DNA is TGTGCCAGCAGCTTAAATTGGGGCGAGCAGTACTTC. It codes for CASSLNWGEQYF.

V and J are TRBV9 and TRBJ1-3; possible D gene TRBD1, 5 bases. Germline CDR1 reads SGDLS; CDR2 reads YYNGEE. V was cut by 0 bases and J by 2 bases, with 12 bases left in between. The CDR3 runs 16 residues. The DNA of the CDR3 is TGTGCCAGCAGCGTAGATGGGGGGGGAACTGGAAACACCATATATTTT. It is translated as CASSVDGGGTGNTIYF.

The genes are TRBV19 and TRBJ2-7, with D perhaps TRBD1 or TRBD2 (5 bases each). The CDR3 has 14 residues. The germline CDR1 and CDR2 sequences are LNHDA and SQIVND (reference sequence). V lost 5 bases, J lost 2 bases, and 13 bases lay in between. As DNA, the CDR3 is TGTGCCAGTAGTGCCCCCGAGGGGACCTACGAGCAGTACTTC. This sequence encodes CASSAPEGTYEQYF.

The chain is built from TRBV19 and TRBJ2-5; tentatively, D is TRBD2 (5 bases). V dropped 3 bases and J dropped 5 bases, with 16 bases sitting between them. Per the germline V gene, CDR1 is LNHDA and CDR2 is SQIVND (reference sequence). This CDR3 contains 15 residues. CDR3 in amino acids: CASSITWEQGETQYF. In DNA form, the CDR3 reads TGTGCCAGTAGTATCACCTGGGAGCAAGGGGAGACCCAGTACTTC.

This chain links TRBV18 with TRBJ1-2; TRBD1 is a possible D gene (5 bases). CDR1 is KGHSH, CDR2 LQKENI, per germline. The CDR3 is 12 residues long. V was clipped by 6 bases and J by 6 bases, with 11 bases between them. The CDR3 loop reads CASSYPGDGYTF. CDR3 coding DNA: TGTGCCAGCTCCTACCCGGGGGATGGCTACACCTTC.

The rearrangement uses TRBV5-1 and TRBJ2-7; possible D gene TRBD1, 6 bases. Per the germline V gene, CDR1 is SGHRS and CDR2 is YFSETQ. The CDR3 consists of 15 residues. With 4 bases removed from V and 0 bases from J, the gap between germline ends came to 14 bases. The CDR3 DNA reads as TGCGCCAGCAGCCCCGAGGGGGAGAGCTCCTACGAGCAGTACTTC. Translation gives CASSPEGESSYEQYF.

The chain recombines TRBV10-3 with TRBJ2-5; 7 bases are a match to TRBD1. This CDR3 is 15 amino acids long. V shed 3 bases and J 2 bases; nucleotides not matched to a gene: 6. The germline V gene encodes CDR1 ENHRY and CDR2 SYGVKD. The CDR3 DNA sequence: TGTGCCATCAGTGACCGGGGACAGCTTCAAGAGACCCAGTACTTC. Translated, it gives CAISDRGQLQETQYF.